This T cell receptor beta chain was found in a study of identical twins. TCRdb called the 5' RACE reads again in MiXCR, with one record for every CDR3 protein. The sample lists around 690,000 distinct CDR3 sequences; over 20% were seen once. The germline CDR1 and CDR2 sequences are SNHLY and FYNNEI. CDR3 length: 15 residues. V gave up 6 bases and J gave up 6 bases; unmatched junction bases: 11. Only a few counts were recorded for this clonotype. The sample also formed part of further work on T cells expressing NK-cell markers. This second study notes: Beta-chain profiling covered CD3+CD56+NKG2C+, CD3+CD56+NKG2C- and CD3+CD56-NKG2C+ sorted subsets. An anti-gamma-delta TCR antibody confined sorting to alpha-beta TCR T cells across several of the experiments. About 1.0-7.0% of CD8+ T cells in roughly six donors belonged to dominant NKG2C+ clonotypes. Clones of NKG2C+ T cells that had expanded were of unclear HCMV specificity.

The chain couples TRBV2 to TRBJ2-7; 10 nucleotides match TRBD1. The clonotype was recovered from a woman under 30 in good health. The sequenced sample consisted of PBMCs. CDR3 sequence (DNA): TGTGCCAGCAGCGGTCTAAGGACAGGGGGGGGCGAGCAGTACTTC. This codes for CASSGLRTGGGEQYF.